Each of the 27 T cell receptor beta chains below was sequenced from the same sample in a study of T cell responses to AZD1222 COVID-19 vaccine. Assay: immunoSEQ multiplex PCR; the TCRdb copy retains only in-frame clones and omits some. The sample has tens of thousands of clones; 90% to 95% are singletons. The input for sequencing was peripheral blood, taken on day 0 of AZD1222 vaccination. The source is an adult in good health.

This clone came up a few times. The chain combines TRBV2 with TRBJ2-5, with 8 nucleotides matching TRBD1. The CDR3 is 19 residues long. Trimming cost V 6 bases and J 4 bases; bases outside gene matches: 22. From germline, CDR1 is SNHLY and CDR2 FYNNEI. CDR3 nucleotides: TGTGCCAGCAGGCCGTTAGGACAGGGAGTCAATGGAGGGATAGAGACCCAGTACTTC. The encoded protein is CASRPLGQGVNGGIETQYF.

The chain is built from TRBV5-1 and TRBJ1-4, with 8 bases lining up with TRBD1. The CDR3 contains 14 residues. The V gene end was trimmed by 0 bases and the J gene end by 7 bases; junction bases not matched to a gene: 2. In germline, CDR1 is SGHRS, CDR2 YFSETQ. CDR3 bases: TGCGCCAGCAGCTTGGCGGGACAGGTTGAAAAACTGTTTTTT. Translating gives CASSLAGQVEKLFF.

This rearrangement joins TRBV24-1 to TRBJ1-2, with TRBD1 matching 12 bases. This CDR3 region has 18 residues. The J segment lost 7 bases and the V segment lost 3 bases, leaving 14 bases of the junction unmatched. CDR1 is KGHDR and CDR2 is SFDVKD in the germline V gene. CDR3 sequence reads: CATSDNPGQGAPRSGYTF. The CDR3 bases are TGTGCCACCAGTGATAACCCGGGACAGGGGGCGCCCCGAAGTGGCTACACCTTC.

The V gene is TRBV6-6, the J gene TRBJ1-2; D possibly corresponds to TRBD1 (5 bases). V lost 6 bases and J lost 2, with 13 bases in between. The germline gives CDR1 MNHNY, CDR2 SVGAGI (reference sequence). The CDR3 extends over 14 amino acids. The CDR3 loop reads CASRRDGVNYGYTF. The CDR3 DNA reads as TGTGCCAGCAGACGGGACGGGGTAAACTATGGCTACACCTTC.

The rearrangement uses TRBV28 and TRBJ1-1; D might be TRBD1 (6 bases). The CDR3 contains 14 residues. Trimming pared 7 bases from V and 6 bases from J, leaving 18 bases between. Per germline, CDR1 MDHEN and CDR2 SYDVKM. This chain's CDR3 is CASTFEGGASEAFF. The DNA for the CDR3 is TGTGCCAGCACCTTCGAGGGGGGGGCGTCTGAAGCTTTCTTT.

This sequence joins TRBV7-3 and TRBJ1-2; 8 positions agree with TRBD1. This CDR3 contains 16 residues. V dropped 5 bases and J dropped 4; count of bases not matched to a gene: 12. The V gene's germline CDR1 is SGHTA and CDR2 FQGTGA. In DNA, the CDR3 is TGTGCCAGCAGCCTGGAGGGACAGGCGTCAAGCTATGGCTACACCTTC. As protein: CASSLEGQASSYGYTF.

The chain couples TRBV24-1 to TRBJ2-1; tentatively, D is TRBD1 (6 bases). This CDR3 spans 15 amino acids. Germline CDR1 and CDR2: KGHDR and SFDVKD. V lost 4 bases and J 6 bases, leaving 15 bases between the germline ends. The CDR3 DNA is TGTGCCACCAGTGACTCCAGGGGAAGGAGCAATGAGCAGTTCTTC. It yields the protein CATSDSRGRSNEQFF.

J is TRBJ2-5 and V is TRBV19; TRBD2 might be the D (6 bases). The CDR3 loop spans 15 amino acids. V lost 3 bases and J lost 0, with 11 bases in between. Germline CDR1 and CDR2: LNHDA and SQIVND (reference sequence). CDR3 nucleotides: TGTGCCAGTAGTATCTTTAGCGGAAACCAAGAGACCCAGTACTTC. Translating gives CASSIFSGNQETQYF.

The J gene is TRBJ2-7, the V gene TRBV30; 11 nucleotides match TRBD1. Germline loops: CDR1 GTSNPN, CDR2 SVGIG (reference sequence). The CDR3 covers 15 residues. Trimming at V came to 3 bases and at J to 4 bases, leaving 8 bases not matched to a gene. The CDR3, as DNA: TGTGCCTGGAGGGGCGATGGACAGGGGGCATACGAGCAGTACTTC. It encodes CAWRGDGQGAYEQYF. The whole variable domain, filled in from reference TRBV30 and TRBJ2-7, reads SQTIHQWPATLVQPVGSPLSLECTVEGTSNPNLYWYRQAAGRGLQLLFYSVGIGQISSEVPQNLSASRPQDRQFILSSKKLLLSDSGFYLCAWRGDGQGAYEQYFGPGTRLTVT.

The chain employs TRBV9 and TRBJ2-1, with D possibly matching TRBD2 (7 bases). The CDR3 loop spans 15 amino acids. Deletions cut 4 bases from V and 8 bases from J, with 19 bases between. Per germline, CDR1 SGDLS and CDR2 YYNGEE. CDR3 nucleotides: TGTGCCAGCAGCCCCATGGGGGGGGGCCTCGATGAGCAGTTCTTC. It translates to CASSPMGGGLDEQFF.

The rearrangement uses TRBV15 and TRBJ2-1, with TRBD2 matching over 10 bases. V shed 0 bases, J shed 6 bases, and the junction held 2 bases outside the gene matches. The germline V gene encodes CDR1 LNHNV and CDR2 YYDKDF (reference sequence). This CDR3 comprises 15 residues. CDR3 bases: TGTGCCACCAGCAGAGATGAGCGGGGGGGCAATGAGCAGTTCTTC. This codes for CATSRDERGGNEQFF.

The J gene is TRBJ1-3, the V gene TRBV19, with 8 bases matching TRBD1. CDR1 and CDR2 from the germline V gene are LNHDA and SQIVND (reference sequence). J gave up 0 bases and V 10 bases, and 8 bases lay outside the gene matches. The CDR3 is 15 amino acids. DNA for the CDR3: TGTGCCACAAAAGTACAGGGGGACTCTGGAAACACCATATATTTT. This translates into CATKVQGDSGNTIYF.

J is TRBJ1-5 and V is TRBV9, with a possible D match to TRBD1 (5 bases). This CDR3 is built from 15 residues. Trimming took 0 bases from V and 4 from J, leaving 11 bases between them. Germline CDR1 is SGDLS and CDR2 is YYNGEE. The CDR3 loop is CASSVAGRGNQPQHF. The CDR3 DNA sequence: TGTGCCAGCAGCGTAGCGGGACGGGGAAATCAGCCCCAGCATTTT.

The chain uses TRBV12-3 or TRBV12-4 and TRBJ1-2; the match to TRBD1 covers 10 bases. V shed 6 bases, J shed 7 bases, and the junction held 2 bases outside the gene matches. The CDR3 consists of 12 residues. The CDR3, as DNA: TGTGCCAGCAGCGGGACAGGGGTTGGCTACACCTTC. Protein sequence: CASSGTGVGYTF.

This clone has only one observation. The J gene is TRBJ2-5, the V gene TRBV19; TRBD1 is a possible D gene (5 bases). Trimming removed 2 bases at V and 2 bases at J, with 9 bases between. Germline V CDR1 and CDR2: LNHDA, SQIVND (reference sequence). This CDR3 is 14 amino acids long. CDR3 residues: CASSISRQQETQYF. The CDR3 bases are TGTGCCAGTAGTATATCGAGACAGCAAGAGACCCAGTACTTC. Full variable domain (missing parts from reference TRBV19 and TRBJ2-5): DGGITQSPKYLFRKEGQNVTLSCEQNLNHDAMYWYRQDPGQGLRLIYYSQIVNDFQKGDIAEGYSVSREKKESFPLTVTSAQKNPTAFYLCASSISRQQETQYFGPGTRLLVL.

The chain is built from TRBV10-3 and TRBJ2-5; 10 bases are a match to TRBD2. This CDR3 spans 15 amino acids. Germline CDR1 is ENHRY and CDR2 is SYGVKD. After removal of 3 bases from V and 5 bases from J, the junction contained 6 bases not matched to a gene. Written as DNA, the CDR3 is TGTGCCATCAGTGAATCTAGCGGGGGTACGGAGACCCAGTACTTC. It specifies CAISESSGGTETQYF.

This clone was detected only once. The chain is built from TRBV18 and TRBJ2-1; 7 bases match TRBD1. After removal of 0 bases from V and 1 base from J, the junction contained 3 bases not matched to a gene. The V gene's germline CDR1 is KGHSH and CDR2 LQKENI. The CDR3 consists of 16 residues. CDR3 protein: CASSPPRDRSYNEQFF. The CDR3 DNA is TGTGCCAGCTCACCACCGAGGGACAGATCCTACAATGAGCAGTTCTTC. The full variable domain, rest sourced from reference TRBV18 and TRBJ2-1, is NAGVMQNPRHLVRRRGQEARLRCSPMKGHSHVYWYRQLPEEGLKFMVYLQKENIIDESGMPKERFSAEFPKEGPSILRIQQVVRGDSAAYFCASSPPRDRSYNEQFFGPGTRLTVL.

V and J are TRBV19 and TRBJ2-5, with 9 positions matching TRBD2. The CDR3 totals 16 residues. Losses at the gene ends were 3 bases for V and 5 bases for J; bases not matched to a gene: 10. In germline, CDR1 is LNHDA, CDR2 SQIVND (reference sequence). DNA of the CDR3: TGTGCCAGTAGTATGAATGGAGCGGGGGGCCAGGAGACCCAGTACTTC. Amino acids: CASSMNGAGGQETQYF.

This chain connects TRBV21-1 to TRBJ2-5; the D call TRBD1 from the table was never checked on the DNA. TRBV21-1 is shown as a pseudogene. The CDR3 has 17 residues. The CDR3: CASSKEGQAFSQETQYF. The CDR3 bases are TGTGCCAGCAGCAAAGAGGGGCAGGCCTTTAGCCAAGAGACCCAGTACTTC.

The V call is TRBV4-1, the J call TRBJ1-2; TRBD1 is a possible D gene (6 bases). The CDR3 extends over 14 amino acids. V was shortened by 0 bases and J by 8 bases, with 13 bases between the two germline ends. The V gene's germline CDR1 is MGHRA and CDR2 YSYEKL. CDR3 sequence (DNA): TGCGCCAGCAGCCAAGAGGCGGACAGCGGGGGCTACACCTTC. This translates into CASSQEADSGGYTF.

In this sample, this clone turned up once. V is TRBV3-1 (or the pseudogene TRBV3-2) and J is TRBJ1-3, with D maybe TRBD1 (5 bases). The CDR3 contains 14 residues. Germline assignment: CDR1 LGHDT and CDR2 YNNKEL (reference sequence). V was shortened by 4 bases and J by 1 base, with 8 bases between the two germline ends. The CDR3 loop is CASSPGTSGNTIYF. Here the CDR3 DNA reads TGTGCCAGCAGCCCCGGGACGTCTGGAAACACCATATATTTT.

The V and J genes are TRBV4-2 and TRBJ2-5, with 10 bases fitting TRBD2. Germline V lookup: CDR1 LGHNA, CDR2 YNFKEQ. The CDR3 loop spans 18 amino acids. Trimming at V came to 4 bases and at J to 0 bases, leaving 11 bases not matched to a gene. CDR3 region: CASSRGTLAGAYQETQYF. CDR3 DNA: TGTGCCAGCAGCCGAGGAACCCTAGCGGGGGCGTACCAAGAGACCCAGTACTTC.

This chain uses TRBV6-5 with TRBJ2-2, with D possibly matching TRBD1 (6 bases). V lost 7 bases and J lost 1, with 13 bases in between. Per the germline V gene, CDR1 is MNHEY and CDR2 is SVGAGI. This CDR3 is 15 amino acids long. CDR3 in DNA: TGTGCCAGCATTCCCAAACAGGGGAACACCGGGGAGCTGTTTTTT. Its translation is CASIPKQGNTGELFF.

V gene TRBV4-1 combines with J gene TRBJ1-1; TRBD1 matches at 7 bases. The CDR3 extends over 15 amino acids. J lost 5 bases, V lost 4 bases, and 10 bases had no gene match. CDR1 and CDR2 (germline): MGHRA, YSYEKL. The CDR3, as DNA: TGCGCCAGCAGCCGGGCGGGACAGAGTAAGACTGAAGCTTTCTTT. This codes for CASSRAGQSKTEAFF.

This rearrangement joins TRBV21-1 to TRBJ1-4; no check of the table's D call, TRBD1, against the DNA was made. TRBV21-1 represents a pseudogene. The CDR3 is 15 residues long. CDR3 loop: CASSKVAGQGEKLFF. CDR3 coding DNA: TGTGCCAGCAGCAAAGTAGCAGGGCAAGGTGAAAAACTGTTTTTT.

This chain uses TRBV6-5 with TRBJ1-2; D ambiguous. Germline V gives CDR1 MNHEY, CDR2 SVGAGI. The CDR3 contains 13 residues. Between the trimmed V and J ends, which lost 2 bases and 2 bases, there was a span of 6 bases. CDR3 DNA sequence: TGTGCCAGCAGTTACCGGGAAAACTATGGCTACACCTTC. It encodes CASSYRENYGYTF.

This clone was seen just once. V is TRBV7-8 and J is TRBJ2-7; perhaps TRBD1 as D (5 bases). Germline-derived CDR1 and CDR2 are SGHVS and FQNEAQ. V lost 0 bases and J 1 base, leaving 7 bases between the germline ends. This CDR3 is built from 14 residues. This CDR3 reads CASSLAGPSYEQYF. Here the CDR3 DNA reads TGTGCCAGCAGCTTAGCGGGGCCTTCCTACGAGCAGTACTTC.